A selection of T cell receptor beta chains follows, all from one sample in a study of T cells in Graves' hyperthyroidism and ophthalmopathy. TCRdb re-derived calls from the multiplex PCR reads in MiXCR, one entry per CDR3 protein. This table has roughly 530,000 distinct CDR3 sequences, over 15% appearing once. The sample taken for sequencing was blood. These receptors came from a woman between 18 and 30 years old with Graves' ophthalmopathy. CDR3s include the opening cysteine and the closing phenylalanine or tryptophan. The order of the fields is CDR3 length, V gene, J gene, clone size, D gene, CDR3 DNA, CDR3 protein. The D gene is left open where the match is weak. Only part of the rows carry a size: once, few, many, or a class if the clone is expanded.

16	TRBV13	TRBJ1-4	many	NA	TGTGCCAGCAGGGAGAAGGGGGGCTTGGCTAATGAAAAACTGTTTTTT	CASREKGGLANEKLFF
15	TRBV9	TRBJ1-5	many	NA	TGTGCCAGCAGCGTAGGGGACTATAGCAATCAGCCCCAGCATTTT	CASSVGDYSNQPQHF
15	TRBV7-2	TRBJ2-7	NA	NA	TGTGCCAGCAGCTTAGCGGCGGGATTCTCCTACGAGCAGTACTTC	CASSLAAGFSYEQYF
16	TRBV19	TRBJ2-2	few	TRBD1	TGTGCCAGTAGTCCAGGACAGGAATGGCAGGGCGGGGAGCTGTTTTTT	CASSPGQEWQGGELFF
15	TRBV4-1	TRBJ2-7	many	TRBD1	TGCGCCAGCAGCCAAGGAGGAGCAGGGGGCTACGAGCAGTACTTC	CASSQGGAGGYEQYF
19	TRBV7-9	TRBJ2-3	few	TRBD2	TGTGCCAGCAGCCCCTGGACTAGCGGGACCGAATATGGCACAGATACGCAGTATTTT	CASSPWTSGTEYGTDTQYF
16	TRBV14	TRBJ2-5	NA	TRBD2	TGTGCCAGCAGCCCCCGATGGGGGGGAATGCAAGAGACCCAGTACTTC	CASSPRWGGMQETQYF
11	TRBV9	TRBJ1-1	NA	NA	TGTGCCAGCAGCGTAGGGAGTGAAGCTTTCTTT	CASSVGSEAFF
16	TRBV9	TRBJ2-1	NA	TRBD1	TGTGCCAGCAGCTCGTGGACAGGGGATGCGGCCTCAGCGCAGTTCTTC	CASSSWTGDAASAQFF
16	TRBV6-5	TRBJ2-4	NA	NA	TGTGCCAGCAGTTCGGGGGAGTTGCTAGCCAAAAACATTCAGTACTTC	CASSSGELLAKNIQYF
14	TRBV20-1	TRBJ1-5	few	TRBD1	TGCAGTGCTAGAGGAGGACAGGGAGGACAGCCCCAGCATTTT	CSARGGQGGQPQHF
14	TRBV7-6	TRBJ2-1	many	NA	TGTGCCAGCAGCTTAGAGCCGGGTAGTAATGAGCAGTTCTTC	CASSLEPGSNEQFF
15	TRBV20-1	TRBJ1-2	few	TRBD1	TGCAGCCCCGAGGGGAGGACAGGGGCCTTGGGTGGCTACACCTTC	CSPEGRTGALGGYTF
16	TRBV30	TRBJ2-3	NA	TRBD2	TGTGCCTGGAGTCCTACTAGCGGGAGAAATAGAGATACGCAGTATTTT	CAWSPTSGRNRDTQYF
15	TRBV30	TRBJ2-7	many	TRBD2	TGTGCCTGGAGTACTGGAGTCAGCGGGGAGCTTGAGTGGTACTTC	CAWSTGVSGELEWYF
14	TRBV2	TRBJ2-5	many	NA	TGTGCCAGCAGTGAGTCAGGGTTGGCGGAGACCCAGTACTTC	CASSESGLAETQYF
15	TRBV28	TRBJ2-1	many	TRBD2	TGTGCCAGCAGTTTGTACGGGGGGGAGTACAATGAGCAGTTCTTC	CASSLYGGEYNEQFF
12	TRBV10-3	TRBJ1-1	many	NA	TGTGCCATCAGTGAGATGAACACTGAAGCTTTCTTT	CAISEMNTEAFF
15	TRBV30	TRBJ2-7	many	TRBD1	TGTGCCTGGAGTGGAGGGACAGGGGCAGGCTACGAGCAGTACTTC	CAWSGGTGAGYEQYF
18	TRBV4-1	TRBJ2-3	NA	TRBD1	TGCGCCAGCAGCCATGACTTGGGCAGGGGGCTCGGCACAGATACGCAGTATTTT	CASSHDLGRGLGTDTQYF
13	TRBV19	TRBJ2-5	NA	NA	TGTGCCAGTAGTACGCAGAGCCGAGAGACCCAGTACTTC	CASSTQSRETQYF
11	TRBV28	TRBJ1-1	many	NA	TGTGCCAGCAGTCGGAACACTGAAGCTTTCTTT	CASSRNTEAFF
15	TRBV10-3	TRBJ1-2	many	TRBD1	TGTGCCATCAGTGAATCCGGACAGGGAACCTATGGCTACACCTTC	CAISESGQGTYGYTF
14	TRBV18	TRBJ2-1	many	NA	TGTGCCAGCTCGGAGTTCTCGAGCCGGGACAAGCAGTTCTTC	CASSEFSSRDKQFF
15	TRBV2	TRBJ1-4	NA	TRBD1	TGTGCCAGCAAGGGACAGGGAGCAACTAATGAAAAACTGTTTTTT	CASKGQGATNEKLFF
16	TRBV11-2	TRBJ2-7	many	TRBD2	TGTGCCAGCAGCTTAGTTGGTTTAGCGGGAGCCTACGAGCAGTACTTC	CASSLVGLAGAYEQYF
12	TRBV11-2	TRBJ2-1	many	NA	TGTGCCAGCAGCCGCGAGGGAAATGAGCAGTTCTTC	CASSREGNEQFF